These 9 T cell receptor beta chains originate from one sample sequenced in a study of graft-versus-host responses after intestinal transplantation. These receptors have no known antigen. Libraries were prepared by immunoSEQ multiplex PCR; TCRdb keeps only in-frame clonotypes and omits some of them. This sample yields over 85,000 clones, of which about 94% are seen a single time; 0.45% to 0.65% belongs to the top ten. Material: unstimulated CD8+ T cells sorted from spleen or lymph node cells, obtained before intestinal transplant. Receptors were obtained from a human donor who received an intestinal transplant.

This chain links TRBV6-5 with TRBJ2-1, with 12 positions matching TRBD2. There are 16 residues in the CDR3. The trim removed 3 bases at V and 8 bases at J, leaving 8 bases unmatched. Per the germline V gene, CDR1 is MNHEY and CDR2 is SVGAGI. In nucleotides, the CDR3 is TGTGCCAGCAGTTATAGTGCGACTAGCGGGAGTTATGAGCAGTTCTTC. It encodes CASSYSATSGSYEQFF.

The chain combines TRBV9 with TRBJ1-5; D might be TRBD1 (5 bases). This CDR3 is built from 14 residues. Germline assignment: CDR1 SGDLS and CDR2 YYNGEE. V lost 0 bases and J 6 bases, leaving 10 bases between the germline ends. CDR3 residues: CASSVGSGGQPQHF. The CDR3 DNA reads TGTGCCAGCAGCGTAGGGAGCGGGGGTCAGCCCCAGCATTTT. The full variable domain, in which reference TRBV9 and TRBJ1-5 provide the parts outside the CDR3, is DSGVTQTPKHLITATGQRVTLRCSPRSGDLSVYWYQQSLDQGLQFLIQYYNGEERAKGNILERFSAQQFPDLHSELNLSSLELGDSALYFCASSVGSGGQPQHFGDGTRLSIL.

V and J are TRBV7-9 and TRBJ1-3, with 11 bases that match TRBD1. The V gene's germline CDR1 is SEHNR and CDR2 FQNEAQ (reference sequence). The length of the CDR3 is 16 residues. Unmatched junction bases numbered 7, after V lost 1 base and J lost 8 bases. CDR3 coding DNA: TGTGCCAGCAGCTTAGAAAGGACAGGGGGCGCGTACACCATATATTTT. Translating gives CASSLERTGGAYTIYF.

The rearrangement joins TRBV4-1 to TRBJ2-7; D possibly uses TRBD1 or TRBD2 (5 bases each). Germline V gene data show CDR1 as MGHRA and CDR2 as YSYEKL. V was cut by 1 base and J by 3 bases, with 13 bases left in between. The CDR3 is 15 amino acids. The CDR3 sequence: CASSQVRDAGYEQYF. In nucleotides, the CDR3 is TGCGCCAGCAGCCAAGTCCGGGACGCCGGCTACGAGCAGTACTTC.

This chain joins TRBV30 and TRBJ1-5, with a possible D match to TRBD1 (5 bases). V gave up 2 bases and J gave up 4 bases, with 12 bases separating them. This CDR3 is 14 amino acids long. The germline V gene encodes CDR1 GTSNPN and CDR2 SVGIG (reference sequence). This CDR3 reads CAWSSTDRNQPQHF. In nucleotides, the CDR3 is TGTGCCTGGAGTTCCACTGACAGAAATCAGCCCCAGCATTTT.

CDR3 loop: CASRHSGGSNVLTF. CDR3 bases: TGTGCCAGTAGACACTCAGGGGGATCCAACGTCCTGACTTTC. The chain is built from TRBV19 and TRBJ2-6, with 7 bases lining up with TRBD1. The germline V gene encodes CDR1 LNHDA and CDR2 SQIVND (reference sequence). V trimming: 6 bases; J trimming: 8 bases; junction bases outside the gene matches: 7. The CDR3 is 14 residues long.

This chain uses TRBV7-9 with TRBJ2-5; the D gene is possibly TRBD1 (6 bases). This CDR3 contains 13 residues. Between the trimmed V and J ends, which lost 3 bases and 7 bases, there was a span of 12 bases. Germline V gene sequence: CDR1 SEHNR, CDR2 FQNEAQ (reference sequence). DNA of the CDR3: TGTGCCAGCAGCTTTCCAGGGGAAGGGACCCAGTACTTC. This translates into CASSFPGEGTQYF.

This chain joins TRBV7-9 and TRBJ1-2, with 7 bases that match TRBD1. Per the germline V gene, CDR1 is SEHNR and CDR2 is FQNEAQ (reference sequence). J was trimmed by 5 bases and V by 5 bases; bases with no gene match: 8. The CDR3 runs 14 residues. In nucleotides, the CDR3 is TGTGCCAGCAGCCCCCCAGGGGGGTTGTATGGCTACACCTTC. This gives the protein CASSPPGGLYGYTF.

The rearrangement links TRBV27 to TRBJ1-1; D might be TRBD1 (5 bases). Germline CDR1 and CDR2: MNHEY and SMNVEV (reference sequence). The CDR3 is made up of 16 amino acids. With 3 bases removed from V and 1 base from J, the gap between germline ends came to 15 bases. As DNA, the CDR3 is TGTGCCAGCAGTTTCCGTCTCGGAGGGGCGAACACTGAAGCTTTCTTT. Translated: CASSFRLGGANTEAFF.